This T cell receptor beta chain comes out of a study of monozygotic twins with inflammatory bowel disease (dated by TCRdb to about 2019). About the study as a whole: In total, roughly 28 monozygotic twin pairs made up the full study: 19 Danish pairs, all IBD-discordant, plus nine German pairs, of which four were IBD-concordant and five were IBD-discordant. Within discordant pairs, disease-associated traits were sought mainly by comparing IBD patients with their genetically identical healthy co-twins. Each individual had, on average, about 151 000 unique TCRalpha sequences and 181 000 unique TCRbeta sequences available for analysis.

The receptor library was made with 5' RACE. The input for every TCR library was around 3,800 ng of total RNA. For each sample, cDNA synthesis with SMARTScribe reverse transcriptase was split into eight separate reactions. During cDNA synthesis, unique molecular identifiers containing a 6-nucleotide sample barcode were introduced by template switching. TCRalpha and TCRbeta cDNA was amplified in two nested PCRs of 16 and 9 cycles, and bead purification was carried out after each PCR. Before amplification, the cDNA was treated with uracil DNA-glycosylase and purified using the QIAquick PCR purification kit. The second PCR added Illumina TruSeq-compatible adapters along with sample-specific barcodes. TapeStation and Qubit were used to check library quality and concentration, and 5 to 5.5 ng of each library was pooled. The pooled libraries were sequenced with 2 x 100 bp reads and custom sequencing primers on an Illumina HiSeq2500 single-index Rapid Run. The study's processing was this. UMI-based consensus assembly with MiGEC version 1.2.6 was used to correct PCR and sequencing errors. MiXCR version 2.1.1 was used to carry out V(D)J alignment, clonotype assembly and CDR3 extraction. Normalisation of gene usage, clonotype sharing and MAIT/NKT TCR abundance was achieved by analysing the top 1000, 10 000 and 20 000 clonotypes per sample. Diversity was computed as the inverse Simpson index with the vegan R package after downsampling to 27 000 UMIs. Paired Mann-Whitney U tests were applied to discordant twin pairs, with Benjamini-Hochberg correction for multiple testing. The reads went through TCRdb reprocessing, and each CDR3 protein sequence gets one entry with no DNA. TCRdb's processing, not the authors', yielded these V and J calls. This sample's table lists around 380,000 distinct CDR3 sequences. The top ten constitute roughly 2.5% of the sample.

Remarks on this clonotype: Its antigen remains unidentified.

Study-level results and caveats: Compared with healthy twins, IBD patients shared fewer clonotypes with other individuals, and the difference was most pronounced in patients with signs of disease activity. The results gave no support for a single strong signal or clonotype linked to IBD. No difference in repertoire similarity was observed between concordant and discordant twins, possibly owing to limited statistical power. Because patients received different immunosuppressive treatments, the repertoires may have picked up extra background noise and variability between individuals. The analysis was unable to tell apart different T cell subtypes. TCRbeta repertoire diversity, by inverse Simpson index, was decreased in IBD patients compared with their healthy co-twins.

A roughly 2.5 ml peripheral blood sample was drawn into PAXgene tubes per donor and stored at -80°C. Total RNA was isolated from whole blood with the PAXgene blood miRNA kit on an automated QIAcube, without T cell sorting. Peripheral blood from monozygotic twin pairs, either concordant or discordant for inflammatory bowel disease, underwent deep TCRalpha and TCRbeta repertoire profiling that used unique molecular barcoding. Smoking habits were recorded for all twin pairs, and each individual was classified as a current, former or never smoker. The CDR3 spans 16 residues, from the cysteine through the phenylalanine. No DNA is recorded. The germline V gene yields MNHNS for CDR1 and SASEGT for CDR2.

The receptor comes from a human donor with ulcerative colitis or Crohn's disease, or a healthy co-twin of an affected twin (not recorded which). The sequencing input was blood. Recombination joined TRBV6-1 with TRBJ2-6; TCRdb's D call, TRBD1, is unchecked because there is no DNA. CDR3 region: CASSGGTNSGANVLTF.